This passage covers 8 T cell receptor beta chains from one sample sequenced in a study of breast tumors, draining lymph nodes, adjacent tissues. Samples came from axillary lymph nodes draining the breast cancer. One entry per CDR3 protein results from TCRdb running MiXCR on the multiplex PCR reads. The sample carries approximately 130,000 distinct CDR3 sequences, over 20% recorded once. The source material was axillary lymph node tissue. The receptor set was obtained from a female donor with breast cancer. Some clones in this sample may be carry-over from other donors' samples.

This clonotype has a count of ten or more. The V gene is TRBV10-3, the J gene TRBJ2-7, with TRBD1 matching over 9 bases. The V gene's germline CDR1 is ENHRY and CDR2 SYGVKD. Trimming cost V 4 bases and J 5 bases; bases outside gene matches: 6. The CDR3 runs 14 residues. The CDR3 sequence is CAISGPGQGDEQYF. As DNA, the CDR3 is TGTGCCATCAGTGGCCCGGGACAGGGTGACGAGCAGTACTTC.

This clonotype was counted many times. The V gene is TRBV5-1, the J gene TRBJ1-2; D possibly corresponds to TRBD1 (5 bases). V was trimmed by 0 bases and J by 5 bases, leaving 8 bases between them. The length of the CDR3 is 13 residues. CDR1 and CDR2 (germline): SGHRS, YFSETQ. This chain's CDR3 is CASSLEGLYGYTF. DNA for the CDR3: TGCGCCAGCAGCTTGGAGGGGTTATATGGCTACACCTTC.

As for this clonotype: Being one base from a much bigger clone, this may be a read error. The rearrangement uses TRBV19 and TRBJ2-3; 7 nucleotides align to TRBD1. In germline, CDR1 is LNHDA, CDR2 SQIVND (reference sequence). This CDR3 has 12 amino acids. In nucleotides, the CDR3 is TGTGCCAGTAGTGAGGGGGCAGATACGCACTATTTT. As protein: CASSEGADTHYF.

The gene calls are TRBV18 and TRBJ2-5, with no clear D. CDR3 length: 14 residues. The V gene's germline CDR1 is KGHSH and CDR2 LQKENI. The V end was cut by 1 base, the J end by 5 bases, with 11 bases between. The CDR3 loop reads CASSPRPERETQYF. Here the CDR3 DNA reads TGTGCCAGCTCACCACGGCCGGAAAGGGAGACCCAGTACTTC. The whole variable domain, filled in from reference TRBV18 and TRBJ2-5, reads NAGVMQNPRHLVRRRGQEARLRCSPMKGHSHVYWYRQLPEEGLKFMVYLQKENIIDESGMPKERFSAEFPKEGPSILRIQQVVRGDSAAYFCASSPRPERETQYFGPGTRLLVL.

The table lists this clonotype with many counts. V gene TRBV3-1 combines with J gene TRBJ1-2; TRBD1 matches 9 bases. The germline V gene has CDR1 LGHDT and CDR2 YNNKEL (reference sequence). V shed 1 base and J 5 bases; nucleotides not matched to a gene: 2. The CDR3 has 14 amino acids. CDR3 sequence (DNA): TGTGCCAGCAGCCAAGCGGGGACAGGGTATGGCTACACCTTC. Translation: CASSQAGTGYGYTF. Based on the CDR3 plus reference TRBV3-1 and TRBJ1-2, the full variable domain is DTAVSQTPKYLVTQMGNDKSIKCEQNLGHDTMYWYKQDSKKFLKIMFSYNNKELIINETVPNRFSPKSPDKAHLNLHINSLELGDSAVYFCASSQAGTGYGYTFGSGTRLTVV.

This clonotype appeared a single time. At one end the junction does not follow the germline gene, possibly because of a read error. The gene calls are TRBV10-3 and TRBJ2-1; 7 nucleotides match TRBD1. The CDR3 totals 15 residues. CDR1 and CDR2 from the germline V gene are ENHRY and SYGVKD. CDR3 DNA: TGCGCCATCAGCCCCGGACAGGTACCCTACAATGAGCAGTTCTTC. It codes for CAISPGQVPYNEQFF.

This clonotype was counted ten times or more. The V and J genes are TRBV12-3 or TRBV12-4 and TRBJ2-2, with D uncertain. With 0 bases removed from V and 3 bases from J, the gap between germline ends came to 5 bases. The CDR3 loop spans 14 amino acids. DNA of the CDR3: TGTGCCAGCAGTTTAGCGCGTGACACCGGGGAGCTGTTTTTT. This translates into CASSLARDTGELFF.

Only a few counts were recorded for this clonotype. This chain uses TRBV28 with TRBJ2-7, with D tentatively TRBD2 (6 bases). CDR3 length equals 15 residues. Germline CDR1 and CDR2: MDHEN and SYDVKM. V lost 5 bases, J lost 7 bases, and 21 bases lay in between. This CDR3 reads CASSTGRESRGEQYF. DNA for the CDR3: TGTGCCAGCAGTACAGGACGGGAATCCCGGGGGGAGCAGTACTTC.